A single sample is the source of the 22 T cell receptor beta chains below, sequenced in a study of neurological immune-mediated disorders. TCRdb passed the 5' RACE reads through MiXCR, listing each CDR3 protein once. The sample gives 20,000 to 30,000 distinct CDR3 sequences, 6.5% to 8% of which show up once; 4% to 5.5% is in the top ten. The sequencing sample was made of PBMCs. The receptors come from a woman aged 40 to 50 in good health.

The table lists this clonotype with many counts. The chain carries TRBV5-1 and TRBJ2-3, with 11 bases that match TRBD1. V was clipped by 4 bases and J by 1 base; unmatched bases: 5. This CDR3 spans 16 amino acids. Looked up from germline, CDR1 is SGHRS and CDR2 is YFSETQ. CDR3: CASSRGQGVGTDTQYF. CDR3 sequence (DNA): TGCGCCAGCAGCCGGGGACAGGGGGTTGGCACAGATACGCAGTATTTT.

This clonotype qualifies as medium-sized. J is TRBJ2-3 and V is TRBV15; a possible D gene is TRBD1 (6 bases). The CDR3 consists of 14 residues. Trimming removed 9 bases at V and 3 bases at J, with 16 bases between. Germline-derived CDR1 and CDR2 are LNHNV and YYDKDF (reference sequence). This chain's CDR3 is CATGAGTSTDTQYF. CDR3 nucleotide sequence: TGTGCCACGGGGGCAGGGACGAGTACAGATACGCAGTATTTT.

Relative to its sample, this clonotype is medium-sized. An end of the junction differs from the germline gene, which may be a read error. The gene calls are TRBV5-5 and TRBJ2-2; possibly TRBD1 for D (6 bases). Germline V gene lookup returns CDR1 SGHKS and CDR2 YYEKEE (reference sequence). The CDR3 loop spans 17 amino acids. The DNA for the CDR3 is TGTGCCAGCAGCTTGAGTCTCGGGACAACGAAAACCGGGGAGCTGTTTTTT. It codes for CASSLSLGTTKTGELFF.

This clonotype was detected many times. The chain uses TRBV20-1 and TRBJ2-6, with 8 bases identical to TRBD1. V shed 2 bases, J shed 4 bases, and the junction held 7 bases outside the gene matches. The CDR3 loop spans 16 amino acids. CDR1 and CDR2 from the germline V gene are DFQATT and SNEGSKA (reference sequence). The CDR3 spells CSARLRGRTGANVLTF. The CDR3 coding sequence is TGCAGTGCTAGACTCAGGGGGCGAACCGGGGCCAACGTCCTGACTTTC.

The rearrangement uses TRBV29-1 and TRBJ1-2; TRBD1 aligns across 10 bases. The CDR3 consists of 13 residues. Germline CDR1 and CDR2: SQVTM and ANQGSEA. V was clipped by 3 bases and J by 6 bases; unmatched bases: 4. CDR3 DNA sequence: TGCAGCGTTGAGGGACAGGGGTTTCATGGCTACACCTTC. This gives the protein CSVEGQGFHGYTF. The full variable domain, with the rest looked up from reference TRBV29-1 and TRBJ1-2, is SAVISQKPSRDICQRGTSLTIQCQVDSQVTMMFWYRQQPGQSLTLIATANQGSEATYESGFVIDKFPISRPNLTFSTLTVSNMSPEDSSIYLCSVEGQGFHGYTFGSGTRLTVV.

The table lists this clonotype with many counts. The CDR3 here is CASSSTGSYEQYF. For the CDR3, the DNA is TGTGCCAGCAGCTCAACAGGGTCCTACGAGCAGTACTTC. This chain uses TRBV7-2 with TRBJ2-7, with a tentative D call TRBD1 (6 bases). Germline assignment: CDR1 SGHTA and CDR2 FQGNSA. The CDR3 runs to 13 residues. The V gene lost 4 bases and the J gene lost 1 base, with 8 bases spanning the gap. Filled out from reference TRBV7-2 and TRBJ2-7, the complete variable domain reads GAGVSQSPSNKVTEKGKDVELRCDPISGHTALYWYRQSLGQGLEFLIYFQGNSAPDKSGLPSDRFSAERTGGSVSTLTIQRTQQEDSAVYLCASSSTGSYEQYFGPGTRLTVT.

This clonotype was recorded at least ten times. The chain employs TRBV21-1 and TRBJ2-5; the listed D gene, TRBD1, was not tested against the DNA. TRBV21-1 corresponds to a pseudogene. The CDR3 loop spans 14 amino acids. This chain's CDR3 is CASSPPPLEKTQYF. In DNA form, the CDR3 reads TGTGCCAGCAGCCCTCCCCCCTTAGAAAAGACCCAGTACTTC.

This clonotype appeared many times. The CDR3 nucleotides are TGTGCCAGCAGTCCGCTACAGGGGGCATTTTACGAGCAGTACTTC. Translation: CASSPLQGAFYEQYF. The rearrangement uses TRBV6-6 and TRBJ2-7; 9 bases line up with TRBD1. CDR1 and CDR2 from the germline V gene are MNHNY and SVGAGI (reference sequence). V trimming: 5 bases; J trimming: 4 bases; junction bases outside the gene matches: 9. This CDR3 comprises 15 residues.

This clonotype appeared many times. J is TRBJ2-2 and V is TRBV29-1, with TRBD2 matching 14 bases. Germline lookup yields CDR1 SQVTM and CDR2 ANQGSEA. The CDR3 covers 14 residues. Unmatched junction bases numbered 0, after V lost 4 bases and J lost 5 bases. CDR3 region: CSVGTSGRTGELFF. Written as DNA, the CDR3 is TGCAGCGTTGGGACTAGCGGGAGGACCGGGGAGCTGTTTTTT.

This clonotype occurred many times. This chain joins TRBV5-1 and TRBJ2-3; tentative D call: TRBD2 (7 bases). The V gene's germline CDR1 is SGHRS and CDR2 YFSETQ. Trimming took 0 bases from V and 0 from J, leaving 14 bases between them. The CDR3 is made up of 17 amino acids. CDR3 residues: CASSLDIRGASTDTQYF. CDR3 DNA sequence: TGCGCCAGCAGCTTGGACATTCGGGGGGCTAGCACAGATACGCAGTATTTT.

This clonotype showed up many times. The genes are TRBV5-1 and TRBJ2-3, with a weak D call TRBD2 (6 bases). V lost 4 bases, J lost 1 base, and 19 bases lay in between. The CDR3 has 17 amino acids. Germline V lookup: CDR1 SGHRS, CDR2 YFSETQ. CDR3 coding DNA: TGCGCCAGCAGCCACATCGGGGGAGTGGGGGGCACAGATACGCAGTATTTT. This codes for CASSHIGGVGGTDTQYF.

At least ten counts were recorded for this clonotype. The CDR3 bases are TGTGCCAGCAGCTTAGGGTGGGCCGCGCCCTCTGGAAACACCATATATTTT. The encoded protein is CASSLGWAAPSGNTIYF. The chain couples TRBV7-8 to TRBJ1-3; D ambiguous. Germline values: CDR1 SGHVS, CDR2 FQNEAQ. Trimming took off 1 base at V and 0 bases at J, with 13 bases between the two ends. The CDR3 extends over 17 amino acids.

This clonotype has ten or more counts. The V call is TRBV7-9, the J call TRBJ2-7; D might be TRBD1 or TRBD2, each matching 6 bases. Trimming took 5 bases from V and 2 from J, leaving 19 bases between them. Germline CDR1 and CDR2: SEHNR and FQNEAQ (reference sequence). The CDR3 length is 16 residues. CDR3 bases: TGTGCCAGCAGCGGGACAAGGGGGGACGAAGCCTACGAGCAGTACTTC. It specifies CASSGTRGDEAYEQYF.

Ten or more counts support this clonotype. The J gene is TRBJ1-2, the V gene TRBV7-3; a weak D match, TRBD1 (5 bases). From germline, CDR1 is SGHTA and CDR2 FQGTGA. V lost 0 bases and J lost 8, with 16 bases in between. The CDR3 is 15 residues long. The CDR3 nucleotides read TGTGCCAGCAGCTTAACGGGCAGGGAGGCTGAGGGCTACACCTTC. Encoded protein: CASSLTGREAEGYTF. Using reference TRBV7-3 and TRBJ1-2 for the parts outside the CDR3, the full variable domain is GAGVSQTPSNKVTEKGKYVELRCDPISGHTALYWYRQSLGQGPEFLIYFQGTGAADDSGLPNDRFFAVRPEGSVSTLKIQRTERGDSAVYLCASSLTGREAEGYTFGSGTRLTVV.

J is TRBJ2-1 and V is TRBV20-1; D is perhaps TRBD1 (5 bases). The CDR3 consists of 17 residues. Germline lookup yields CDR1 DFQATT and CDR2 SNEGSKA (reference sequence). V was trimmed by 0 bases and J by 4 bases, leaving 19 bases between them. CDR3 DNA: TGCAGTGCTAGAGATGCGACTGCTCTAAGGGGATACAATGAGCAGTTCTTC. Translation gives CSARDATALRGYNEQFF.

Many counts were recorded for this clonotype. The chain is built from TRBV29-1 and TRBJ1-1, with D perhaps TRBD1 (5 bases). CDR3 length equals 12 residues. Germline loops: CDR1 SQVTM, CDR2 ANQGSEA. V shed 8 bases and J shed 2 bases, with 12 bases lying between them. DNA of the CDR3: TGCAGCTTCAGACAGACCAACACTGAAGCTTTCTTT. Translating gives CSFRQTNTEAFF. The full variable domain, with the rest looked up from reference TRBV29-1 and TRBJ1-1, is SAVISQKPSRDICQRGTSLTIQCQVDSQVTMMFWYRQQPGQSLTLIATANQGSEATYESGFVIDKFPISRPNLTFSTLTVSNMSPEDSSIYLCSFRQTNTEAFFGQGTRLTVV.

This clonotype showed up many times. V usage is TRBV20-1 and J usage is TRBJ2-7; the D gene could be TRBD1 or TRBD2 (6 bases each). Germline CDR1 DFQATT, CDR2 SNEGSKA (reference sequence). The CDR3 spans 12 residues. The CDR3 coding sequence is TGCAGATTGGGGGGCCCGGCCTCCGAGCAGTACTTC. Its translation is CRLGGPASEQYF.

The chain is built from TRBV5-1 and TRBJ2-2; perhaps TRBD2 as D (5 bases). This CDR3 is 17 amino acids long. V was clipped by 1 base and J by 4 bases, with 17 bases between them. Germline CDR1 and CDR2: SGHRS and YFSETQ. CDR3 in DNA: TGCGCCAGCAGCTTGTATGCCGTCGGAGGTGGCACCGGGGAGCTGTTTTTT. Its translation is CASSLYAVGGGTGELFF.

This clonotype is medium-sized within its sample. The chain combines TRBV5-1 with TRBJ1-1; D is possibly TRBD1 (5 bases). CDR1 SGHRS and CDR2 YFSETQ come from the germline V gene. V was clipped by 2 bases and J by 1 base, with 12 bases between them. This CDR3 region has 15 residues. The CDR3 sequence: CASSLTGRQNTEAFF. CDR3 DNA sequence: TGCGCCAGCAGCTTAACAGGACGGCAGAACACTGAAGCTTTCTTT.

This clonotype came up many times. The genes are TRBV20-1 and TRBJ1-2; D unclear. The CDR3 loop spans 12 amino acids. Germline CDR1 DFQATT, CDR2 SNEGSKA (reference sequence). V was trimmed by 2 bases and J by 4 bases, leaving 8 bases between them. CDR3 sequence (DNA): TGCAGTGCTAGACCCGCCGGCTATGGCTACACCTTC. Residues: CSARPAGYGYTF.

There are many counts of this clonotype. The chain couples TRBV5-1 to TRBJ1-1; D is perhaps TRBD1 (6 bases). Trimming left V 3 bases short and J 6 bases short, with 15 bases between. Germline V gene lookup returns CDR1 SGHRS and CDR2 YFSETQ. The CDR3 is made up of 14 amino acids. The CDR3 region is CASSWGGGSAEAFF. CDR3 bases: TGCGCCAGCAGCTGGGGGGGGGGCAGTGCTGAAGCTTTCTTT.

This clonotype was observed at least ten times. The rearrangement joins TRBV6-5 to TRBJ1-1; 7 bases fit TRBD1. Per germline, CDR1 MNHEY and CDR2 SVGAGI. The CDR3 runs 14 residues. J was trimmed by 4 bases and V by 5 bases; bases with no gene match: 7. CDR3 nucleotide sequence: TGTGCCAGCAGTCCAGGGGGGTTTGGCACTGAAGCTTTCTTT. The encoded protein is CASSPGGFGTEAFF.